The sequence of this T cell receptor beta chain was determined in a study of shared clonotypes between healthy human individuals. Germline trimming cut 8 bases from V and 9 bases from J; bases unmatched to any gene: 16. This CDR3 comprises 15 residues. Germline V CDR1 and CDR2: SQVTM, ANQGSEA. Every donor, a Caucasian adult, lived in Nashville, Tennessee. Study-wide results and limits: With few donors, the genetic and exposure-history diversity represented was limited.

Deep was the level at which the assay was run. Using immunoSEQ multiplex PCR, the repertoire was profiled, and TCRdb retains in-frame clones only, with some absent. This table has about 640,000 clones, about three quarters appearing once. In the case of this clone: Its specificity is unknown.

The chain is built from TRBV29-1 and TRBJ2-1, with TRBD2 matching 10 bases. This TCR was recovered from a woman in her 30s in good health. Sequenced: memory CD4+ T cells sorted from blood. Described subset: CD45RA-negative fraction. In nucleotides, the CDR3 is TGCAGCTTTGGTACTAGCGGGATCTCGGCACGTGAGCAGTTCTTC. Translation: CSFGTSGISAREQFF.